This T cell receptor (beta chain) was identified during a study of T-cell reconstitution after alpha-beta-depleted transplantation in children. Concerning this clonotype: Its antigen is unknown.

The CDR3 extends over 16 amino acids. The J segment lost 5 bases and the V segment lost 3 bases, leaving 7 bases of the junction unmatched. Study conclusions and caveats: Reportedly, alpha-beta T cells present about two months post-transplant originated from several hundred expanded clones of graft origin. Surviving recipient T cells and thymic progenitors produced the high day-60 TCRbeta diversity seen in some patients.

Unique molecular identifiers tagged the TCRbeta library. TCRdb reprocessed the PCR reads via MiXCR and lists one record per CDR3 protein. This table has 500,000 to 650,000 distinct CDR3 sequences, roughly 13% appearing once. This specimen consisted of PBMCs, mostly from graft donor cells, obtained 360 days after TCRalphabeta/CD19-depleted stem cell transplant. The chain joins TRBV12-3 or TRBV12-4 to TRBJ2-5, with 12 bases identical to TRBD1. This TCR derives from a male patient between 5 and 17 years old who had a stem cell transplant for acute myeloid leukemia, so the T cells may come from the graft donor. CDR3 loop: CASSFPGTGGSETQYF. The CDR3 DNA is TGTGCCAGCAGTTTCCCCGGGACAGGGGGCAGTGAGACCCAGTACTTC.